The 30 T cell receptor beta chains listed next were all sequenced from one sample in a study of regulatory T cells in long-lasting Graves disease. Indicated time point: newly diagnosed GD, antithyroid drugs for less than 3 months. RNA isolated from PBMCs was used to make the TCR library. Building the TCR beta libraries relied on iRepertoire HTBI primers, and CDR3 regions underwent Arm-PCR. TCRdb analysed the multiplex PCR reads with MiXCR anew, one entry per CDR3 protein. The sample lists around 450,000 distinct CDR3 sequences, approximately 16% occurring once. These sequences were also reported in another study, on T cells in Graves' hyperthyroidism and ophthalmopathy.

Source: peripheral blood mononuclear cells (PBMCs), taken at new diagnosis, from a patient treated with antithyroid drugs. The source of these receptors is a woman in her thirties or forties with Graves disease.

In this sample, this clonotype turned up a few times. The chain employs TRBV19 and TRBJ1-4; TRBD1 might be the D (5 bases). The V gene lost 1 base and the J gene lost 8 bases, with 11 bases spanning the gap. The CDR3 length is 14 residues. Per germline, CDR1 LNHDA and CDR2 SQIVND (reference sequence). The CDR3 sequence is CASSIGRPGEKLFF. The DNA of the CDR3 is TGTGCCAGTAGTATAGGGCGGCCAGGGGAAAAACTGTTTTTT.

This clonotype has at least ten counts. The chain links TRBV28 to TRBJ1-5; D is unresolved. The CDR3 is 13 residues long. Trimming pared 5 bases from V and 5 bases from J, leaving 10 bases between. In germline, CDR1 is MDHEN, CDR2 SYDVKM. CDR3 region: CASSAPGDQPQHF. The CDR3 DNA is TGTGCCAGCAGTGCCCCGGGCGATCAGCCCCAGCATTTT.

V and J are TRBV6-2 or TRBV6-3 and TRBJ2-4; TRBD1 agrees at 10 bases. The J segment lost 1 base and the V segment lost 6 bases, leaving 6 bases of the junction unmatched. The CDR3 consists of 16 residues. CDR1 and CDR2 (germline): MNHEY, SVGEGT. DNA for the CDR3: TGTGCCAGCAGGCGACAGGGGGCGGGGGCCAAAAACATTCAGTACTTC. Its protein is CASRRQGAGAKNIQYF.

This rearrangement joins TRBV9 to TRBJ2-1, with 7 bases identical to TRBD2. The CDR3 has 16 residues. Germline CDR1 and CDR2: SGDLS and YYNGEE. The trim removed 7 bases at V and 0 bases at J, leaving 10 bases unmatched. CDR3 nucleotide sequence: TGTGCCAGCGCCCTGGCGGGAGACCCCTCCTACAATGAGCAGTTCTTC. Amino acids: CASALAGDPSYNEQFF.

This clonotype was recorded at least ten times. The genes are TRBV29-1 and TRBJ2-7, with D possibly being TRBD2 (5 bases). CDR3 length: 13 residues. The V end lost 0 bases, the J end lost 0 bases, and 6 bases lay between the germline ends. CDR1 is SQVTM, CDR2 ANQGSEA, per germline. CDR3 residues: CSVEDGISYEQYF. The CDR3 DNA is TGCAGCGTTGAAGACGGGATCTCCTACGAGCAGTACTTC.

The sample holds many counts of this clonotype. The V call is TRBV7-2, the J call TRBJ2-5; D may be TRBD1 (5 bases). Trimming cost V 0 bases and J 4 bases, with 12 bases left between them. The CDR3 is 15 residues long. Per the germline V gene, CDR1 is SGHTA and CDR2 is FQGNSA. CDR3 protein: CASSLALSGAETQYF. The CDR3, as DNA: TGTGCCAGCAGCTTAGCACTTTCTGGGGCAGAGACCCAGTACTTC.

This clonotype was seen ten or more times. CDR3 region: CASTGGTSNTGELFF. The CDR3 DNA follows: TGTGCCAGCACAGGAGGCACCTCGAACACCGGGGAGCTGTTTTTT. This chain uses TRBV2 with TRBJ2-2; D may be TRBD2 (5 bases). This CDR3 region has 15 residues. The ends were cut back, 7 bases at V and 0 bases at J, with 12 bases in the middle. Germline values: CDR1 SNHLY, CDR2 FYNNEI.

As regards this clonotype: An end of the junction differs from the germline gene, which may be a read error. The chain uses TRBV28 and TRBJ2-2, with 7 bases matching TRBD2. CDR1 is MDHEN and CDR2 is SYDVKM in the germline V gene. The CDR3 covers 15 residues. The CDR3 region has the DNA TGTGCCAACAGTTTTCGAGGGAGGGCGACCGGGGAGCTGTTTTTT. This translates into CANSFRGRATGELFF.

This clonotype was recorded many times. The rearrangement links TRBV20-1 to TRBJ2-5, with 7 bases lining up with TRBD1. CDR1 and CDR2 from the germline V gene are DFQATT and SNEGSKA (reference sequence). Unmatched junction bases numbered 14, after V lost 6 bases and J lost 1 base. This CDR3 spans 16 amino acids. In DNA, the CDR3 is TGCAGTGCCCACCCCGAACCCGGGACAGCCCAAGAGACCCAGTACTTC. Residues: CSAHPEPGTAQETQYF.

This clonotype showed up many times. The chain has TRBV12-3 or TRBV12-4 and TRBJ1-1; 8 nucleotides agree with TRBD1. CDR3 length equals 15 residues. V lost 4 bases and J lost 5; bases outside the gene matches: 9. The CDR3 DNA is TGTGCCAGCAGTTACCGGACAGGGATAAGGACTGAAGCTTTCTTT. This sequence encodes CASSYRTGIRTEAFF.

The chain has TRBV2 and TRBJ2-1, with 7 bases that match TRBD2. There are 16 residues in the CDR3. CDR1 and CDR2 from the germline V gene are SNHLY and FYNNEI. Trimming took 6 bases from V and 3 from J; bases not matched to a gene: 11. The CDR3 nucleotides read TGTGCCAGCAGCCAAGCTGGGGCTAGCGGCTACAATGAGCAGTTCTTC. Residues: CASSQAGASGYNEQFF. The full variable domain, rest sourced from reference TRBV2 and TRBJ2-1, is EPEVTQTPSHQVTQMGQEVILRCVPISNHLYFYWYRQILGQKVEFLVSFYNNEISEKSEIFDDQFSVERPDGSNFTLKIRSTKLEDSAMYFCASSQAGASGYNEQFFGPGTRLTVL.

This clonotype was seen repeatedly, ten times or more. The chain carries TRBV15 and TRBJ2-1, with TRBD2 matching over 9 bases. Germline-derived CDR1 and CDR2 are LNHNV and YYDKDF (reference sequence). The CDR3 is made up of 16 amino acids. J lost 4 bases, V lost 5 bases, and 9 bases had no gene match. CDR3 amino acids: CATSPRAGGWYNEQFF. The CDR3 region has the DNA TGTGCCACCAGCCCCAGGGCGGGGGGGTGGTACAATGAGCAGTTCTTC. The entire variable domain, with the rest obtained from reference TRBV15 and TRBJ2-1, is as follows: DAMVIQNPRYQVTQFGKPVTLSCSQTLNHNVMYWYQQKSSQAPKLLFHYYDKDFNNEADTPDNFQSRRPNTSFCFLDIRSPGLGDTAMYLCATSPRAGGWYNEQFFGPGTRLTVL.

This clonotype was seen repeatedly, ten times or more. The gene calls are TRBV7-9 and TRBJ2-1, with D uncertain. Gene TRBJ2-5 matches the end of the DNA better, so the J call may be wrong. The CDR3 contains 14 residues. CDR1 SEHNR and CDR2 FQNEAQ come from the germline V gene (reference sequence). This CDR3 reads CASSPRSDAETQYF. In DNA form, the CDR3 reads TGTGCCAGCAGCCCCCGCTCGGACGCGGAGACCCAGTACTTC.

A note on this clonotype: This may come from a read error, since a much larger clone is one base off. This chain uses TRBV7-6 with TRBJ2-5; D is unresolved. There are 15 residues in the CDR3. CDR1 and CDR2 (germline): SGHVS, FNYEAQ. CDR3 coding DNA: TGTGCCGGCAGCTCAACCCCGATCCTGGAGGAGACCCAGTACTTC. Translated: CAGSSTPILEETQYF.

This clonotype was seen a handful of times. The V call is TRBV20-1, the J call TRBJ2-5; 10 bases match TRBD2. Germline V gene lookup returns CDR1 DFQATT and CDR2 SNEGSKA (reference sequence). With V trimmed by 3 bases and J by 5 bases, 3 bases remained unmatched. The CDR3 totals 13 residues. The CDR3 is CSARLAGVETQYF. CDR3 DNA sequence: TGCAGTGCTAGGCTAGCGGGAGTTGAGACCCAGTACTTC.

This clonotype was seen ten or more times. This sequence joins TRBV12-3 or TRBV12-4 and TRBJ2-3; 10 bases are shared with TRBD2. The CDR3 is 16 amino acids. Trimming took 7 bases from V and 5 from J; bases not matched to a gene: 12. The CDR3 nucleotides read TGTGCCAGCACCCCTGGGTTAGCGGGAGGATTAGATACGCAGTATTTT. Translation gives CASTPGLAGGLDTQYF.

This clonotype occurred many times. This chain joins TRBV12-3 or TRBV12-4 and TRBJ2-3, with D possibly matching TRBD1 (6 bases). This CDR3 contains 17 residues. V was shortened by 3 bases and J by 5 bases, with 21 bases between the two germline ends. CDR3 in amino acids: CASSFSVLEGVEDTQYF. CDR3 bases: TGTGCCAGCAGTTTTTCAGTCCTAGAGGGGGTGGAAGATACGCAGTATTTT.

Worth noting for this clonotype: One junction end does not reproduce the germline sequence, and a read error may be involved. CDR3 region: CASSLIPTSSGSTIYF. In nucleotides, the CDR3 is TGTGCCAGCAGCTTAATCCCTACATCCTCTGGAAGCACCATATATTTT. J is TRBJ1-3 and V is TRBV5-6; D gene ambiguous. Germline V gene sequence: CDR1 SGHDT, CDR2 YYEEEE. This CDR3 has 16 amino acids.

V is TRBV4-3 and J is TRBJ1-5; the D gene is possibly TRBD1 (5 bases). The CDR3 runs to 17 residues. V was cut by 0 bases and J by 0 bases, with 12 bases left in between. In germline, CDR1 is LGHNA, CDR2 YSLEER. The CDR3 sequence: CASSQDSTGYSNQPQHF. The CDR3 region has the DNA TGCGCCAGCAGCCAAGATTCCACAGGCTATAGCAATCAGCCCCAGCATTTT.

This clonotype was counted many times. This rearrangement joins TRBV7-9 to TRBJ2-7; perhaps D is TRBD1 or TRBD2 (5 bases each). The CDR3 contains 15 residues. Germline V CDR1 and CDR2: SEHNR, FQNEAQ (reference sequence). With 5 bases removed from V and 0 bases from J, the gap between germline ends came to 14 bases. For the CDR3, the DNA is TGTGCCAGCAGCCCGGGGCAGAGCTCCTCCTACGAGCAGTACTTC. Encoded protein: CASSPGQSSSYEQYF. The full variable domain, completed using reference TRBV7-9 and TRBJ2-7, is DTGVSQNPRHKITKRGQNVTFRCDPISEHNRLYWYRQTLGQGPEFLTYFQNEAQLEKSRLLSDRFSAERPKGSFSTLEIQRTEQGDSAMYLCASSPGQSSSYEQYFGPGTRLTVT.

The CDR3 DNA reads TGCAGCGTTGAATCGACAGGGGGTAACACCGGGGAGCTGTTTTTT. It yields the protein CSVESTGGNTGELFF. The gene calls are TRBV29-1 and TRBJ2-2; 9 nucleotides match TRBD1. V was clipped by 2 bases and J by 2 bases; unmatched bases: 3. Germline-derived CDR1 and CDR2 are SQVTM and ANQGSEA. This CDR3 is built from 15 residues.

The chain recombines TRBV19 with TRBJ1-2; 7 bases map to TRBD1. CDR1 and CDR2 (germline): LNHDA, SQIVND (reference sequence). The V and J ends lost 4 bases and 6 bases, in that order; junction bases with no gene match: 2. There are 12 residues in the CDR3. The CDR3 bases are TGTGCCAGTAGTAGACAGGGCAATGGCTACACCTTC. This sequence encodes CASSRQGNGYTF.

This clonotype was seen many times. V is TRBV18 and J is TRBJ2-7; perhaps TRBD2 as D (6 bases). The V gene's germline CDR1 is KGHSH and CDR2 LQKENI. The V gene lost 0 bases and the J gene lost 7 bases, with 19 bases spanning the gap. The CDR3 is made up of 16 amino acids. CDR3 nucleotide sequence: TGTGCCAGCTCACCACCGATACCAGGTGGGGGGAGGGAGCAGTACTTC. Amino acids: CASSPPIPGGGREQYF.

This clonotype came up a few times. This chain connects TRBV5-1 to TRBJ1-4; TRBD1 might be the D (5 bases). From germline, CDR1 is SGHRS and CDR2 YFSETQ. The CDR3 sequence is 16 residues long. V was pared by 1 base and J by 0 bases, with 10 bases between. CDR3 region: CASSLLGPATNEKLFF. CDR3 DNA: TGCGCCAGCAGCTTGTTGGGGCCCGCAACTAATGAAAAACTGTTTTTT.

In its sample, this clonotype was seen many times. The rearrangement links TRBV7-2 to TRBJ2-3; TRBD2 agrees at 7 bases. This CDR3 is built from 17 residues. V lost 5 bases and J lost 4; bases outside the gene matches: 15. Germline V gene data show CDR1 as SGHTA and CDR2 as FQGNSA. CDR3 sequence reads: CASSQGRKPREADTQYF. DNA for the CDR3: TGTGCCAGCAGCCAAGGACGCAAACCCCGGGAGGCAGATACGCAGTATTTT.

This clonotype was observed a handful of times. V and J are TRBV5-1 and TRBJ1-5, with D possibly being TRBD1 (5 bases). This CDR3 has 15 residues. CDR1 SGHRS and CDR2 YFSETQ come from the germline V gene. V was clipped by 0 bases and J by 7 bases, with 14 bases between them. CDR3 sequence (DNA): TGCGCCAGCAGCTTGGATGCAGGGAGAGGACAGCCCCAGCATTTT. It translates to CASSLDAGRGQPQHF.

The rearrangement uses TRBV19 and TRBJ1-1; D is unclear. CDR1 LNHDA and CDR2 SQIVND come from the germline V gene (reference sequence). CDR3 size: 13 residues. The V end lost 5 bases, the J end lost 2 bases, and 9 bases lay between the germline ends. This chain's CDR3 is CASSGQVNTEAFF. The CDR3 DNA is TGTGCCAGTAGTGGCCAGGTCAACACTGAAGCTTTCTTT. The full variable domain, rest sourced from reference TRBV19 and TRBJ1-1, is DGGITQSPKYLFRKEGQNVTLSCEQNLNHDAMYWYRQDPGQGLRLIYYSQIVNDFQKGDIAEGYSVSREKKESFPLTVTSAQKNPTAFYLCASSGQVNTEAFFGQGTRLTVV.

This clonotype was counted many times. The gene calls are TRBV30 and TRBJ1-2; no clear D. Trimming removed 5 bases at V and 5 bases at J, with 9 bases between. CDR1 and CDR2 from the germline V gene are GTSNPN and SVGIG (reference sequence). The length of the CDR3 is 11 residues. This chain's CDR3 is CAWSAGYGYTF. CDR3 in DNA: TGTGCCTGGTCGGCGGGGTATGGCTACACCTTC. Supplemented by reference TRBV30 and TRBJ1-2, the full variable domain reads SQTIHQWPATLVQPVGSPLSLECTVEGTSNPNLYWYRQAAGRGLQLLFYSVGIGQISSEVPQNLSASRPQDRQFILSSKKLLLSDSGFYLCAWSAGYGYTFGSGTRLTVV.

The chain joins TRBV28 to TRBJ1-5, with D unclear. Germline CDR1 MDHEN, CDR2 SYDVKM. Trimming shortened V by 3 bases and J by 9 bases, and 15 bases separated the two germline ends. The CDR3 has 14 residues. Here the CDR3 reads CASSLEGPGRPQHF. The CDR3 coding sequence is TGTGCCAGCAGTTTGGAAGGGCCGGGAAGGCCCCAGCATTTT. Supplemented by reference TRBV28 and TRBJ1-5, the full variable domain reads DVKVTQSSRYLVKRTGEKVFLECVQDMDHENMFWYRQDPGLGLRLIYFSYDVKMKEKGDIPEGYSVSREKKERFSLILESASTNQTSMYLCASSLEGPGRPQHFGDGTRLSIL.

This clonotype was detected many times. V is TRBV27 and J is TRBJ2-7; D perhaps matches TRBD1 (5 bases). This CDR3 has 13 residues. Between the trimmed V and J ends, which lost 4 bases and 3 bases, there was a span of 10 bases. Per germline, CDR1 MNHEY and CDR2 SMNVEV (reference sequence). The CDR3 loop reads CASSSGKNYEQYF. The CDR3 DNA is TGTGCCAGCAGTTCAGGGAAAAACTACGAGCAGTACTTC.